These T cell receptor beta chains were read from a single sample in a study of T cell responses to AZD1222 COVID-19 vaccine. The protocol was immunoSEQ multiplex PCR, while the TCRdb copy is restricted to in-frame clones and leaves out a portion. Here the sample spans around 100,000 clones, more than 75% being singletons. The sample here was peripheral blood, taken on day 0 of AZD1222 vaccination. Source of these receptors: an adult in good health. Each CDR3 is given with its conserved first and last residue. A D gene is named only where the DNA matches it firmly. Size values are once, few and many counts, or a class for expanded clones, and some rows have none.

>TRBJ1-1|NA|TRBV6-5|NA
TGTGCCAGCATCCCCCCCTATGGGGGCACTGAAGCTTTCTTT
CASIPPYGGTEAFF
>TRBJ1-1|NA|TRBV30|NA
TGTGCCTGCAGGACAGTTAACACTGAAGCTTTCTTT
CACRTVNTEAFF
>TRBJ1-1|NA|TRBV11-1|NA
TGTGCCAGCAGCTTTTCAATGAACACTGAAGCTTTCTTT
CASSFSMNTEAFF
>TRBJ2-3|NA|TRBV7-9|NA
TGTGCCAGCAGCCGCACAGATACGCAGTATTTT
CASSRTDTQYF
>TRBJ2-7|NA|TRBV7-2|NA
TGTGCCAGCAGCTTGGGGGCGATTGGCGAGCAGTACTTC
CASSLGAIGEQYF
>TRBJ2-3|NA|TRBV7-6|TRBD2
TGTGCCACACGTAGCGGGGCCACAGATACGCAGTATTTT
CATRSGATDTQYF
>TRBJ1-1|NA|TRBV2|NA
TGTGCCAGCAGTTCCTTAGGGGTTACTGAAGCTTTCTTT
CASSSLGVTEAFF
>TRBJ1-4|NA|TRBV12-3/TRBV12-4|NA
TGTGCCAGCAGTTTGGGGGGAAAACTGTTTTTT
CASSLGGKLFF
>TRBJ1-2|NA|TRBV28|NA
TGTGCCAGCAGTTTATCCGGACGGGCAGGCGGGGGCTACACCTTC
CASSLSGRAGGGYTF
>TRBJ1-3|NA|TRBV6-2/TRBV6-3|NA
TGTGCCAGCAGTTATTTGGGATTCGGAAACACCATATATTTT
CASSYLGFGNTIYF
>TRBJ2-7|NA|TRBV4-1|NA
TGCGCCAGCAGCCACGACAGGAGCAATTCCTACGAGCAGTACTTC
CASSHDRSNSYEQYF
>TRBJ2-5|NA|TRBV29-1|TRBD1
TGCAGCGCCGGGACAACGACAGGGGAGACCCAGTACTTC
CSAGTTTGETQYF
>TRBJ1-2|NA|TRBV19|NA
TGTGCCAGTAAAGTTGGGGGGCAGGTGAATGGCTACACCTTC
CASKVGGQVNGYTF
>TRBJ1-1|few|TRBV7-3|NA
TGTGCCAGCAGCTTAGGGTACAACACTGAAGCTTTCTTT
CASSLGYNTEAFF
>TRBJ2-7|NA|TRBV6-2/TRBV6-3|NA
TGTGCCAGCAGTTATGGGGGGCCTTCCTACGAGCAGTACTTC
CASSYGGPSYEQYF
>TRBJ2-1|once|TRBV6-2/TRBV6-3|TRBD1
TGTGCCAGCAGCCTCGCGCCGGGACAGGGAATGGCAAAGCAGTTCTTC
CASSLAPGQGMAKQFF
>TRBJ1-5|NA|TRBV4-2|NA
TGTGCCAGCAGCCAAGCCCAGGCGGGTAGCAATCAGCCCCAGCATTTT
CASSQAQAGSNQPQHF
>TRBJ1-1|NA|TRBV27|NA
TGTGCCAGCCGAGGGACGGAGAACACTGAAGCTTTCTTT
CASRGTENTEAFF
>TRBJ1-5|once|TRBV3-1/TRBV3-2|TRBD1
TGTGCCAGCAGCCCAAGGGGGACAGTTAGGCAGCCCCAGCATTTT
CASSPRGTVRQPQHF
>TRBJ2-7|NA|TRBV11-2|NA
TGTGCCAGCAGCCTCAGCTCCTACGAGCAGTACTTC
CASSLSSYEQYF
>TRBJ2-2|NA|TRBV19|NA
TGTGCCAGTATACAGGCGAGGGGAAGTTTCACCGGGGAGCTGTTTTTT
CASIQARGSFTGELFF
>TRBJ1-5|once|TRBV19|NA
TGTGCCAGTAGTAAACAGCAGATGGGCAATCAGCCCCAGCATTTT
CASSKQQMGNQPQHF
>TRBJ1-6|NA|TRBV4-2|NA
TGTGCCAGCAGCCTCCAAGTATCTGGGGGATATACCCTCCACTTT
CASSLQVSGGYTLHF
>TRBJ2-7|NA|TRBV27|NA
TGTGCCAGCAGCCCCGTGGGGCCCTACGAGCAGTACTTC
CASSPVGPYEQYF
>TRBJ2-2|NA|TRBV11-2|TRBD1
TGTGCCAGCAGCTCGCTACCGGGACAGGGGGGAACCGGGGAGCTGTTTTTT
CASSSLPGQGGTGELFF
>TRBJ1-5|once|TRBV7-2|NA
TGTGCCAGCAGCTTACACAGGGAGGGCAATCAGCCCCAGCATTTT
CASSLHREGNQPQHF
>TRBJ2-5|NA|TRBV27|TRBD2
TGTGCCAGCAGTATGGGACTAGCCGTGGAGACCCAGTACTTC
CASSMGLAVETQYF
>TRBJ1-2|once|TRBV3-1/TRBV3-2|NA
TGTGCCAGCAGCCGAGACAGCAACGAGAGGACCAACTATGGCTACACCTTC
CASSRDSNERTNYGYTF
>TRBJ1-5|NA|TRBV19|NA
TGTGCCAGTAGTATTCGTCGTCGGGATCAGCCCCAGCATTTT
CASSIRRRDQPQHF
>TRBJ2-2|NA|TRBV3-1/TRBV3-2|TRBD2
TGTGCCCGCAGCCAAGATGGGGGGGGAGCCGGGGAGCTGTTTTTT
CARSQDGGGAGELFF
>TRBJ1-6|NA|TRBV19|NA
TGTGCCAGTAGTATAGGAACAGGGACCGCGGACAATTCACCCCTCCACTTT
CASSIGTGTADNSPLHF
>TRBJ2-7|NA|TRBV5-6|TRBD2
TGTGCCAGCAGCTTGGGACTAGCGGGGGGTTACGAGCAGTACTTC
CASSLGLAGGYEQYF
>TRBJ1-2|NA|TRBV14|NA
TGTGCCAGCAGCCCGTCGGGGGGATCTGGCTACACCTTC
CASSPSGGSGYTF
>TRBJ1-1|NA|TRBV6-2/TRBV6-3|TRBD1
TGTGCCAGCAGTTACCTCTGGACAGGGAACACTGAAGCTTTCTTT
CASSYLWTGNTEAFF
>TRBJ1-5|NA|TRBV19|NA
TGTGCCAGTAGTATAGGGGCAGATCCGTATCAGCCCCAGCATTTT
CASSIGADPYQPQHF
>TRBJ1-2|NA|TRBV5-1|TRBD1
TGCGCCAGCAGCTTGGGTCAGGGGGTTGGTGGCTACACCTTC
CASSLGQGVGGYTF
>TRBJ1-5|NA|TRBV12-3/TRBV12-4|NA
TGTGCCAGCAGTTTGGGGAATCAGCCCCAGCATTTT
CASSLGNQPQHF
>TRBJ1-1|NA|TRBV28|NA
TGTGCCAGCTCTTACACTGAAGCTTTCTTT
CASSYTEAFF
>TRBJ1-6|NA|TRBV7-8|NA
TGTGCCAGCAGCTCCGGACAGCCGCTTAATTCACCCCTCCACTTT
CASSSGQPLNSPLHF
>TRBJ1-1|NA|TRBV7-9|NA
TGTGCCAGCAGCTTCGGGCAGACCACTGAAGCTTTCTTT
CASSFGQTTEAFF
>TRBJ2-3|NA|TRBV13|NA
TGTGCCAGCAGCCGAAGGGGGGGCACAGATACGCAGTATTTT
CASSRRGGTDTQYF
>TRBJ1-2|NA|TRBV7-3|NA
TGTGCCAGGGCCTATGGCTACACCTTC
CARAYGYTF
>TRBJ2-2|NA|TRBV24-1|NA
TGTGCCACCAGTGATTTAGGGGAGCTGTTTTTT
CATSDLGELFF
>TRBJ1-1|NA|TRBV18|NA
TGTGCCACTTTCCCGGTAAATTTGAACACTGAAGCTTTCTTT
CATFPVNLNTEAFF